One and the same sample provided the 9 T cell receptor beta chains below, sequenced in a study of CD8 T cells in ankylosing spondylitis. The study, taken as a whole, reports: One TCR beta motif, made up of several highly homologous variants, appeared characteristic of ankylosing spondylitis blood.

The antigens of these receptors remain unknown. TCRdb reprocessed the 5' RACE reads via MiXCR and lists one record per CDR3 protein. The data hold about 750,000 distinct CDR3 sequences, with roughly 20% observed a single time. The sequenced material came from blood, either unsorted or a sorted T cell fraction (not recorded which). The source of these receptors is a male donor with ankylosing spondylitis.

This clonotype was recorded many times. V gene TRBV12-3 or TRBV12-4 combines with J gene TRBJ2-5; 7 nucleotides agree with TRBD2. The CDR3 is made up of 14 amino acids. Trimming took 5 bases from V and 5 from J; bases not matched to a gene: 8. The CDR3 DNA follows: TGTGCCAGCAGTCCCGGGACTACATACGAGACCCAGTACTTC. Its translation is CASSPGTTYETQYF.

This clonotype has a handful of counts. A read error may produce the germline difference seen at one junction end. This sequence joins TRBV6-2 or TRBV6-3 and TRBJ2-7, with 15 bases fitting TRBD2. The CDR3 sequence is 17 residues long. CDR1 and CDR2 (germline): MNHEY, SVGEGT. CDR3 sequence (DNA): TGTTCCAGCACTCTCATCGGACTAGCGGGAGGGCCCGACGAGCAGTACTTC. As protein: CSSTLIGLAGGPDEQYF.

This clonotype has just a few counts. The gene calls are TRBV28 and TRBJ1-2, with D perhaps matching TRBD1 (5 bases). V dropped 0 bases and J dropped 10 bases, with 12 bases sitting between them. CDR3 size: 13 residues. The germline V gene has CDR1 MDHEN and CDR2 SYDVKM. The DNA of the CDR3 is TGTGCCAGCAGTTTATGGCGCAGGGCGGACTACACCTTC. Protein sequence: CASSLWRRADYTF.

The CDR3 DNA reads TGTGCCAGCAGCCCCGGGGGGACGGCGAGAGCTGAAGCTTTCTTT. This translates into CASSPGGTARAEAFF. The genes are TRBV7-3 and TRBJ1-1; possible D gene TRBD1, 5 bases. The CDR3 length is 15 residues. Trimming stripped 5 bases from V and 6 bases from J, with 19 bases between. Per germline, CDR1 SGHTA and CDR2 FQGTGA.

The V and J genes are TRBV9 and TRBJ1-6; no clear D gene. There are 15 residues in the CDR3. The V and J ends lost 3 bases and 9 bases respectively, with 16 bases between them. Germline CDR1 is SGDLS and CDR2 is YYNGEE. The CDR3 here is CASSGPAPEGSPLHF. The CDR3 DNA is TGTGCCAGCAGCGGCCCGGCCCCTGAGGGTTCACCCCTCCACTTT. The full variable domain, in which reference TRBV9 and TRBJ1-6 provide the parts outside the CDR3, is DSGVTQTPKHLITATGQRVTLRCSPRSGDLSVYWYQQSLDQGLQFLIQYYNGEERAKGNILERFSAQQFPDLHSELNLSSLELGDSALYFCASSGPAPEGSPLHFGNGTRLTVT.

This clonotype was observed many times. The gene calls are TRBV29-1 and TRBJ2-1; possible D gene TRBD2, 5 bases. The V end was cut by 4 bases, the J end by 6 bases, with 16 bases between. The CDR3 loop spans 14 amino acids. CDR1 and CDR2 from the germline V gene are SQVTM and ANQGSEA. The CDR3 is CSVGVSVGGNEQFF. CDR3 DNA: TGCAGCGTTGGAGTGTCAGTAGGAGGCAATGAGCAGTTCTTC.

This clonotype was found a few times. This rearrangement joins TRBV12-3 or TRBV12-4 to TRBJ1-2, with no clear D. The ends were cut back, 2 bases at V and 8 bases at J, with 12 bases in the middle. This CDR3 has 13 amino acids. The CDR3 coding sequence is TGTGCCAGCAGTTTACCGGACGCGGAGGGCTACACCTTC. It yields the protein CASSLPDAEGYTF.

This clonotype turned up a few times. The chain employs TRBV19 and TRBJ1-4, with D maybe TRBD1 (5 bases). The germline V gene encodes CDR1 LNHDA and CDR2 SQIVND (reference sequence). The CDR3 length is 14 residues. The V end lost 7 bases, the J end lost 5 bases, and 14 bases lay between the germline ends. CDR3 bases: TGTGCCAGTAACGGGGGACCTCAAAATGAAAAACTGTTTTTT. This codes for CASNGGPQNEKLFF.

This clonotype was counted only a few times. This chain joins TRBV6-1 and TRBJ1-2; a weak D match, TRBD1 (6 bases). Deletions cut 6 bases from V and 4 bases from J, with 18 bases between. The CDR3 totals 15 residues. Germline loops: CDR1 MNHNS, CDR2 SASEGT. DNA for the CDR3: TGTGCCAGCAGAGAGCGGGACACGACTATCTATGGCTACACCTTC. It codes for CASRERDTTIYGYTF.